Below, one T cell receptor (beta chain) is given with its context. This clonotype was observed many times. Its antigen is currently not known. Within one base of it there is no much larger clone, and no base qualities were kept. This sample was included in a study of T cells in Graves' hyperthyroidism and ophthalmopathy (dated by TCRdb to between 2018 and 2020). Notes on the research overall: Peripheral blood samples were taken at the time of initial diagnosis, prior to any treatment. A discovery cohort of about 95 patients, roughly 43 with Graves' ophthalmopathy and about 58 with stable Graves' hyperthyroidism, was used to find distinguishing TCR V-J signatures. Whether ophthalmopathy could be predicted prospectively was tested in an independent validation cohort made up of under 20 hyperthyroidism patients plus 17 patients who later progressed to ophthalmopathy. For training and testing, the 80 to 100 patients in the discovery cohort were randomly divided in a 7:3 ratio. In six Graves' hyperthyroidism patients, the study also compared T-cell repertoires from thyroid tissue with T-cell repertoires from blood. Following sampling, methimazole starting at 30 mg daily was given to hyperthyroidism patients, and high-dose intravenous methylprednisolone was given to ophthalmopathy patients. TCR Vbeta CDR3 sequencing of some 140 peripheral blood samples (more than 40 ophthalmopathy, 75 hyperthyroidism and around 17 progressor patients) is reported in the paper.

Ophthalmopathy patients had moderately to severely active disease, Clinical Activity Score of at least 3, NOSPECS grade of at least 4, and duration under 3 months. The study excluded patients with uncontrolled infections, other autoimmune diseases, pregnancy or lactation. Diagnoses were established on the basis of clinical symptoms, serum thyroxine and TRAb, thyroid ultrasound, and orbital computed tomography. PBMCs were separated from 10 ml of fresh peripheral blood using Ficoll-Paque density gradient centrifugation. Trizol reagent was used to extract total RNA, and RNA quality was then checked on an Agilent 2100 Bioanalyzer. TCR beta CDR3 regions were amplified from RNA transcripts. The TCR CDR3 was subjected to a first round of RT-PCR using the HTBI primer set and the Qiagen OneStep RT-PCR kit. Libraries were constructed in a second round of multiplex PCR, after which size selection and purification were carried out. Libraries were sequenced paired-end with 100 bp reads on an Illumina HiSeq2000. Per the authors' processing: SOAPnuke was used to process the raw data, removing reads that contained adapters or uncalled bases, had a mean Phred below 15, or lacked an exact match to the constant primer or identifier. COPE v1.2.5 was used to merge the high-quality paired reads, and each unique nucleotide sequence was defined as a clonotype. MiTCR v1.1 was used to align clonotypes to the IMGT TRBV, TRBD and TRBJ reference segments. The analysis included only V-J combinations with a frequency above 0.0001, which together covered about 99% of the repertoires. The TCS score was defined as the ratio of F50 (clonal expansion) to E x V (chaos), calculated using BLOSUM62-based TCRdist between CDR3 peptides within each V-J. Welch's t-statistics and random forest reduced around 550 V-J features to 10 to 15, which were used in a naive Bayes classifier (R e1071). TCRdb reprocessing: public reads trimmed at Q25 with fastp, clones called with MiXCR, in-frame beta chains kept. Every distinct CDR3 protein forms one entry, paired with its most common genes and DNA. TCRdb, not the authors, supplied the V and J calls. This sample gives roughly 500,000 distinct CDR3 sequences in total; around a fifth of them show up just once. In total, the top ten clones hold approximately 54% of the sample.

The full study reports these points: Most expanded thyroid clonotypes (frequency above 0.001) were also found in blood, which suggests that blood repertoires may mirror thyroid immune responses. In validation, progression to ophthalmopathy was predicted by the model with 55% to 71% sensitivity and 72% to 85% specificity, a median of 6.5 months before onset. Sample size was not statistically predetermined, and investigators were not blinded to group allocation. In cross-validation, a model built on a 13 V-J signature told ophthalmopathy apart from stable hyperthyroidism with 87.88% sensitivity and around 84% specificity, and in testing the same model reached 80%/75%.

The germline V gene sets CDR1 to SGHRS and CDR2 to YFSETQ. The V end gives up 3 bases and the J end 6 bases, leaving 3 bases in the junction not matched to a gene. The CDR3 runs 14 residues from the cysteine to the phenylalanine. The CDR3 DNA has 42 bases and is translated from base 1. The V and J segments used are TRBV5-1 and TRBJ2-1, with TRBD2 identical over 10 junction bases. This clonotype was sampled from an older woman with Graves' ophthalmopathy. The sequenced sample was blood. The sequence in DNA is TGCGCCAGCAGCTCGGGACTAGCGCCCAATGAGCAGTTCTTC. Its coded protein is CASSSGLAPNEQFF.